This is a list of T cell receptor beta chains from one sample in a study of T cell repertoires in cytomegalovirus infection. One entry per CDR3 protein, called by TCRdb with MiXCR from the reads. This sample yields 550,000 to 850,000 distinct CDR3 sequences, of which around 30% are seen a single time; about 18% belongs to the top ten. These TCRs' antigens remain unknown. The specimen comprised cultured PBMCs, sampled from culture after CMV antigen stimulation. The receptors were sampled from a human donor in good health (CMV status not recorded). Some clones in this sample may be carry-over from other donors' samples. CDR3s include the opening cysteine and the closing phenylalanine or tryptophan. Each record gives: CDR3 protein, CDR3 DNA, clone size, D gene, J gene, V gene. The D gene is left open where the match is weak. Clone size is stated in some rows and not others, as once, few, many or a class when expanded.

CASSSGPGTVYGYTF	TGTGCCAGCAGCTCAGGACCCGGGACGGTCTATGGCTACACCTTC	many	-	TRBJ1-2	TRBV7-6
CASSEFRNYGYTF	TGTGCCAGCAGTGAGTTTCGGAACTATGGCTACACCTTT	-	-	TRBJ1-2	TRBV2
CASSLGGSVDTQYF	TGTGCCAGCAGCTTAGGGGGTAGCGTGGATACGCAGTATTTT	few	-	TRBJ2-3	TRBV7-7
CASSSPGSGYTF	TGTGCCAGCAGCTCACCAGGGTCTGGCTACACCTTC	few	-	TRBJ1-2	TRBV7-9
CASSAGLAANTGELFF	TGTGCCAGCAGCGCGGGACTAGCGGCGAACACCGGGGAGCTGTTTTTT	-	TRBD2	TRBJ2-2	TRBV7-8
CASSYSSLAGFTDTQYF	TGTGCCAGCAGTTACTCGTCGCTAGCGGGATTCACAGATACGCAGTATTTT	-	TRBD2	TRBJ2-3	TRBV6-6
CASSKYQGNTGELFF	TGTGCCAGTAGTAAATACCAGGGCAACACCGGGGAGCTGTTTTTT	-	-	TRBJ2-2	TRBV19
CASSPGQGRNQPQHF	TGTGCCAGCAGCCCAGGACAGGGTCGCAATCAGCCCCAGCATTTT	-	TRBD1	TRBJ1-5	TRBV5-4
CSARDNPSSPLHF	TGCAGTGCTAGGGACAATCCGAGTTCACCCCTCCACTTT	-	-	TRBJ1-6	TRBV20-1
CASSQTGPPWETQYF	TGTGCCAGCAGCCAGACGGGACCGCCGTGGGAGACCCAGTACTTC	-	-	TRBJ2-5	TRBV7-9
CATSQGDHTDTQYF	TGTGCCACCAGTCAAGGGGACCACACAGATACGCAGTATTTT	-	-	TRBJ2-3	TRBV24-1
CSSATGSYEQYF	TGCAGCTCCGCGACAGGCTCCTACGAGCAGTACTTC	-	-	TRBJ2-7	TRBV29-1
CASSSVQGEANSPLHF	TGTGCCAGCAGCTCGGTTCAGGGCGAAGCTAATTCACCCCTCCACTTT	-	-	TRBJ1-6	TRBV7-9
CSAPGLAEYNEQFF	TGCAGTGCCCCAGGACTAGCGGAGTACAATGAGCAGTTCTTC	-	TRBD2	TRBJ2-1	TRBV20-1
CASSSSLFSGANVLTF	TGTGCCAGCAGCTCCTCTCTGTTCTCTGGGGCCAACGTCCTGACTTTC	-	-	TRBJ2-6	TRBV7-2
CSALSSGGIGRSYNEQFF	TGCAGTGCCCTGTCTTCAGGGGGGATTGGGCGGTCCTACAATGAGCAGTTCTTC	-	-	TRBJ2-1	TRBV20-1
CASSIGGLRATNEKLFF	TGTGCCAGTAGTATAGGCGGCTTACGTGCAACTAATGAAAAACTGTTTTTT	few	-	TRBJ1-4	TRBV19
CASSERGSNQPQHF	TGTGCCAGCAGTGAACGCGGGAGCAATCAGCCCCAGCATTTT	few	-	TRBJ1-5	TRBV2
CASSYRTLVSYEQYF	TGTGCCAGCAGTTACCGGACACTCGTTTCCTACGAGCAGTACTTC	-	-	TRBJ2-7	TRBV6-5
CASAPQASGNTIYF	TGTGCCAGTGCCCCGCAGGCCTCTGGAAACACCATATATTTT	-	-	TRBJ1-3	TRBV19
CASSFGNRDNEQFF	TGTGCCAGCAGCTTTGGGAACAGGGACAATGAGCAGTTCTTC	few	-	TRBJ2-1	TRBV7-6
CASTPQGGALDTQYF	TGTGCCAGCACCCCCCAGGGGGGGGCTTTGGATACGCAGTATTTT	-	-	TRBJ2-3	TRBV6-6
CSARDGATSALSSGANVLTF	TGCAGTGCTAGAGATGGGGCTACAAGCGCGTTGAGCTCTGGGGCCAACGTCCTGACTTTC	-	-	TRBJ2-6	TRBV20-1
CSAPRDGEVTDTQYF	TGCAGTGCCCCCCGGGACGGTGAAGTCACAGATACGCAGTATTTT	-	-	TRBJ2-3	TRBV20-1
CASSLAGGLDTQYF	TGTGCCAGCAGCTTGGCGGGCGGGCTTGATACGCAGTATTTT	many	-	TRBJ2-3	TRBV7-2
CASTLEVQSNTEAFF	TGCGCCAGCACCCTCGAAGTACAATCGAACACTGAAGCTTTCTTT	few	-	TRBJ1-1	TRBV4-1